The 24 T cell receptor beta chains below were found in one sample sequenced in a study of control samples from healthy donors and cancer patients. Sequencing used immunoSEQ multiplex PCR; TCRdb keeps in-frame clones, though not all of them. The table records about 51,000 clones, approximately 80% of them present only once. The sample taken for sequencing was blood. The receptors shown here come from a man aged 65 to 79 in good health.

The V gene is TRBV5-1, the J gene TRBJ1-1; 7 bases line up with TRBD1. CDR1 SGHRS and CDR2 YFSETQ come from the germline V gene. Germline trimming cut 0 bases from V and 5 bases from J; bases unmatched to any gene: 13. The CDR3 extends over 17 amino acids. The CDR3 loop is CASSLVGWWQGGTEAFF. CDR3 nucleotide sequence: TGCGCCAGCAGCTTGGTCGGGTGGTGGCAGGGGGGAACTGAAGCTTTCTTT.

The CDR3 protein is CASSLGGANEKLFF. The CDR3 DNA reads TGCGCCAGCAGCTTGGGGGGTGCTAATGAAAAACTGTTTTTT. The genes are TRBV5-1 and TRBJ1-4; D remains ambiguous. This CDR3 is built from 14 residues. Germline CDR1 reads SGHRS; CDR2 reads YFSETQ. V lost 0 bases, J lost 3 bases, and 6 bases lay in between.

This clone was detected only a few times. The V and J genes are TRBV19 and TRBJ1-1, with D maybe TRBD1 (6 bases). The CDR3 spans 15 residues. The V end lost 1 base, the J end lost 5 bases, and 14 bases lay between the germline ends. The germline V gene has CDR1 LNHDA and CDR2 SQIVND (reference sequence). CDR3 region: CASSIAEGGRTEAFF. For the CDR3, the DNA is TGTGCCAGTAGTATAGCGGAAGGGGGAAGGACTGAAGCTTTCTTT.

V gene TRBV7-2 combines with J gene TRBJ2-7; D gene uncertain. Germline V gene sequence: CDR1 SGHTA, CDR2 FQGNSA. V shed 4 bases and J shed 6 bases, with 16 bases lying between them. The CDR3 extends over 14 amino acids. The CDR3 here is CASSYQVKEGEQYF. In DNA, the CDR3 is TGTGCCAGCAGCTACCAGGTGAAGGAAGGCGAGCAGTACTTC.

The table lists this clone with a count of one. The CDR3 nucleotides read TGTGCCACCAGTGAAGTAGGGACGGGGGGGGAGACCCAGTACTTC. Amino acid sequence: CATSEVGTGGETQYF. The rearrangement links TRBV24-1 to TRBJ2-5; 8 bases map to TRBD2. CDR1 and CDR2 (germline): KGHDR, SFDVKD. J lost 5 bases, V lost 4 bases, and 8 bases had no gene match. This CDR3 has 15 amino acids.

The rearrangement links TRBV6-5 to TRBJ1-2, with unresolved D. Germline V gene lookup returns CDR1 MNHEY and CDR2 SVGAGI. V lost 6 bases and J 5 bases, leaving 10 bases between the germline ends. This CDR3 contains 12 residues. The CDR3 DNA is TGTGCCAGCAGCCTGTCAGCGTATGGCTACACCTTC. Its protein product is CASSLSAYGYTF.

V usage is TRBV24-1 and J usage is TRBJ2-1, with D unresolved. CDR1 and CDR2 from the germline V gene are KGHDR and SFDVKD. The CDR3 is 11 amino acids. The V end lost 4 bases, the J end lost 9 bases, and 6 bases lay between the germline ends. CDR3 protein: CATSEAGEQFF. CDR3 in DNA: TGTGCCACCAGTGAAGCTGGTGAGCAGTTCTTC.

This chain links TRBV6-4 with TRBJ1-5; D perhaps matches TRBD1 (6 bases). Germline V gene sequence: CDR1 MRHNA, CDR2 SNTAGT. The V and J ends lost 9 bases and 3 bases respectively, with 21 bases between them. This CDR3 region has 16 residues. The CDR3 spells CASTRPGQSLNQPQHF. CDR3 DNA: TGTGCCAGTACCCGGCCCGGACAGTCTCTCAATCAGCCCCAGCATTTT.

This chain uses TRBV25-1 with TRBJ2-5, with 8 bases lining up with TRBD2. The CDR3 has 14 amino acids. Looked up from germline, CDR1 is MGHDK and CDR2 is SYGVNS. The V segment lost 8 bases and the J segment 2 bases; nucleotides outside the gene matches: 7. CDR3 loop: CASQIGGGQETQYF. The CDR3 DNA sequence: TGTGCCAGCCAAATCGGGGGGGGGCAAGAGACCCAGTACTTC.

The chain links TRBV5-4 to TRBJ1-6, with TRBD1 identical over 8 bases. CDR3 length equals 17 residues. Germline lookup yields CDR1 SGHNT and CDR2 YYREEE (reference sequence). The V gene end was trimmed by 4 bases and the J gene end by 7 bases; junction bases not matched to a gene: 13. This chain's CDR3 is CASSPDLGTGQNSPLHF. DNA for the CDR3: TGTGCCAGCAGCCCGGATCTCGGGACAGGTCAAAATTCACCCCTCCACTTT.

V is TRBV7-9 and J is TRBJ2-7; the D call may be TRBD1 or TRBD2 (5 bases each). V lost 5 bases, J lost 1 base, and 12 bases lay in between. The germline V gene encodes CDR1 SEHNR and CDR2 FQNEAQ (reference sequence). The CDR3 totals 14 residues. The DNA for the CDR3 is TGTGCCAGCAGCGTTGATGGGGGTTCCTACGAGCAGTACTTC. As protein: CASSVDGGSYEQYF. The whole variable domain, remainder taken from reference TRBV7-9 and TRBJ2-7, is DTGVSQNPRHKITKRGQNVTFRCDPISEHNRLYWYRQTLGQGPEFLTYFQNEAQLEKSRLLSDRFSAERPKGSFSTLEIQRTEQGDSAMYLCASSVDGGSYEQYFGPGTRLTVT.

The V gene is TRBV5-1, the J gene TRBJ2-5; D possibly corresponds to TRBD1 (6 bases). Germline V gives CDR1 SGHRS, CDR2 YFSETQ. The CDR3 is made up of 18 amino acids. V lost 0 bases to trimming and J lost 0 bases, with 18 bases between them. CDR3 in amino acids: CASSLGGGAGDDQETQYF. The CDR3 coding sequence is TGCGCCAGCAGCTTGGGCGGCGGAGCAGGGGATGACCAAGAGACCCAGTACTTC.

This clone appeared a single time. The chain has TRBV10-3 and TRBJ2-3; 14 positions match TRBD2. V trimming: 6 bases; J trimming: 3 bases; junction bases outside the gene matches: 2. CDR3 length: 15 amino acids. Germline V gene sequence: CDR1 ENHRY, CDR2 SYGVKD. CDR3 in amino acids: CAIRGTSGGTDTQYF. The CDR3 nucleotides are TGTGCCATCAGAGGGACTAGCGGGGGAACAGATACGCAGTATTTT.

The J gene is TRBJ1-2, the V gene TRBV15, with TRBD1 matching over 8 bases. V lost 4 bases to trimming and J lost 5 bases; unmatched junction nucleotides: 6. Per germline, CDR1 LNHNV and CDR2 YYDKDF (reference sequence). The CDR3 sequence is 14 residues long. The CDR3: CATSTLGQGYGYTF. The CDR3 DNA reads TGTGCCACCAGCACCCTAGGACAGGGATATGGCTACACCTTC.

This chain connects TRBV2 to TRBJ2-1, with D perhaps assigned TRBD1 or TRBD2 (6 bases each). The CDR3 loop spans 16 amino acids. Looked up from germline, CDR1 is SNHLY and CDR2 is FYNNEI. The V gene lost 1 base and the J gene lost 2 bases, with 12 bases spanning the gap. The CDR3 reads CASSEVTRGAYNEQFF. CDR3 DNA: TGTGCCAGCAGTGAAGTAACTAGGGGGGCCTACAATGAGCAGTTCTTC.

This chain connects TRBV6-5 to TRBJ2-3, with TRBD2 matching over 13 bases. Germline trimming cut 7 bases from V and 7 bases from J; bases unmatched to any gene: 8. The germline CDR1 and CDR2 sequences are MNHEY and SVGAGI. The CDR3 runs 15 residues. This CDR3 is CASISGTSGVYTQYF. The CDR3 DNA follows: TGTGCCAGCATCTCCGGGACTAGCGGGGTTTATACGCAGTATTTT.

The CDR3 protein is CASSLRQGVATEAFF. CDR3 DNA: TGTGCCAGTAGTCTCCGACAGGGAGTGGCCACTGAAGCTTTCTTT. The chain couples TRBV19 to TRBJ1-1; TRBD1 matches 7 bases. Germline lookup yields CDR1 LNHDA and CDR2 SQIVND (reference sequence). The length of the CDR3 is 15 residues. Trimming took 5 bases from V and 4 from J; bases not matched to a gene: 10.

This clone has a single count. The chain carries TRBV28 and TRBJ1-5; TRBD1 might be the D (5 bases). This CDR3 is built from 15 residues. Trimming left V 10 bases short and J 6 bases short, with 22 bases between. Germline V gene lookup returns CDR1 MDHEN and CDR2 SYDVKM. DNA for the CDR3: TGTGCCATTACGAGAATCCCCGGGGCCGGTCAGCCCCAGCATTTT. Translation gives CAITRIPGAGQPQHF. Full variable domain (missing parts from reference TRBV28 and TRBJ1-5): DVKVTQSSRYLVKRTGEKVFLECVQDMDHENMFWYRQDPGLGLRLIYFSYDVKMKEKGDIPEGYSVSREKKERFSLILESASTNQTSMYLCAITRIPGAGQPQHFGDGTRLSIL.

This rearrangement joins TRBV2 to TRBJ2-7, with D possibly TRBD1 on 6 matching bases. Germline CDR1 is SNHLY and CDR2 is FYNNEI. V lost 6 bases and J 2 bases, leaving 11 bases between the germline ends. The length of the CDR3 is 13 residues. CDR3 sequence reads: CASSPDSTYEQYF. The CDR3 nucleotides are TGTGCCAGCAGCCCGGACAGCACCTACGAGCAGTACTTC.

This chain links TRBV6-2 or TRBV6-3 with TRBJ2-7; TRBD1 agrees at 8 bases. V gave up 6 bases and J gave up 5 bases; unmatched junction bases: 6. The CDR3 is made up of 13 amino acids. CDR1 and CDR2 (germline): MNHEY, SVGEGT. CDR3 bases: TGTGCCAGCAGCCTGGACAGGGCAAACGAGCAGTACTTC. Translated, it gives CASSLDRANEQYF.

The J gene is TRBJ1-4, the V gene TRBV9; the D is unclear. Trimming took 0 bases from V and 10 from J, leaving 16 bases between them. This CDR3 region has 15 residues. Germline CDR1 and CDR2: SGDLS and YYNGEE. CDR3 nucleotides: TGTGCCAGCAGCGTAGAAACAACGCCGGGCGCAAAACTGTTTTTT. This encodes CASSVETTPGAKLFF.

This sequence joins TRBV20-1 and TRBJ1-2; D is perhaps TRBD1 (6 bases). This CDR3 region has 15 residues. Per germline, CDR1 DFQATT and CDR2 SNEGSKA (reference sequence). Between the trimmed V and J ends, which lost 3 bases and 6 bases, there was a span of 20 bases. CDR3 amino acids: CSASDLGGGLNGYTF. CDR3 bases: TGCAGTGCTAGTGACCTAGGCGGGGGGCTTAATGGCTACACCTTC.

The chain employs TRBV7-2 and TRBJ1-4, with 7 bases aligning to TRBD1. Per germline, CDR1 SGHTA and CDR2 FQGNSA. This CDR3 region has 16 residues. Trimming removed 1 base from V and 5 bases from J; junction bases left unmatched: 7. The CDR3 coding sequence is TGTGCCAGCAGCTTAGGCTCAGGGACAGTGAATGAAAAACTGTTTTTT. Protein: CASSLGSGTVNEKLFF.

The chain employs TRBV4-2 and TRBJ1-4, with 7 nucleotides matching TRBD1. The length of the CDR3 is 15 residues. From germline, CDR1 is LGHNA and CDR2 YNFKEQ. V was clipped by 4 bases and J by 7 bases; unmatched bases: 9. The CDR3 reads CASSPGDSDLEKLFF. DNA of the CDR3: TGTGCCAGCAGCCCTGGGGACAGTGACCTTGAAAAACTGTTTTTT.